The next 21 T cell receptor beta chains were all read from a single sample in a study of T cells in women clearing cervical HPV infection. Clones were sequenced by immunoSEQ multiplex PCR, and TCRdb holds only the in-frame ones, with some missing. In total, the table holds roughly 22,000 clones. The source material was blood buffy coat. The receptors were gathered from a woman between 18 and 69 years old with a cervical HPV16 infection that either progressed to CIN3+ or cleared (not recorded which).

A remark on this clone: The read ends 3 residues shy of where the CDR3 ends; the end is completed using the germline J gene. The V and J genes are TRBV20-1 and TRBJ2-3, with 7 bases matching TRBD1. This CDR3 spans 15 amino acids. V was pared by 1 base and J by 6 bases, with 10 bases of the junction left unmatched. CDR1 is DFQATT, CDR2 SNEGSKA, per germline (reference sequence). The CDR3 bases that were read are TGCAGTGCTAGAGTAGGGGGCTCTATGTACGATACG. It is translated as CSARVGGSMYDT. The entire CDR3 protein is CSARVGGSMYDTQYF.

The DNA read from the CDR3 is TGTGCCAGCAGTTCGCAGGGGCGTCAGCCC. Translating gives CASSSQGRQP. The full CDR3 protein is CASSSQGRQPQHF. V usage is TRBV28 and J usage is TRBJ1-5, with D possibly matching TRBD1 (6 bases). The observed sequence ends 3 residues before the CDR3 terminus, with the missing tail filled in from the germline J gene. The CDR3 is 13 residues long. Deletions cut 4 bases from V and 6 bases from J, with 10 bases between. Per the germline V gene, CDR1 is MDHEN and CDR2 is SYDVKM.

Note on this clone: The CDR3 end is not reached by the read, which stops 3 residues before it; the germline J gene fills it in. The chain combines TRBV30 with TRBJ2-3, with TRBD2 matching over 12 bases. V was clipped by 2 bases and J by 4 bases; unmatched bases: 4. The CDR3 extends over 15 amino acids. In germline, CDR1 is GTSNPN, CDR2 SVGIG (reference sequence). The CDR3 DNA, read in part, is TGTGCCTGGAGTTCGACTAGCGGGGGCTCAGATACG. Translation gives CAWSSTSGGSDT. The whole CDR3 reads CAWSSTSGGSDTQYF.

Comments on this clone: The same CDR3 is also encoded by other DNA sequences in this sample. The CDR3 DNA, read in part, is TGTGCCAGCAGCTTAGTAAACACCAATCAGCCC. Protein product: CASSLVNTNQP. The full CDR3 sequence reads CASSLVNTNQPQHF. The rearrangement links TRBV7-9 to TRBJ1-5; D is unresolved. The read stops 3 residues short of the end of the CDR3; the missing end is completed from the germline J gene. The CDR3 has 14 amino acids. Germline CDR1 SEHNR, CDR2 FQNEAQ (reference sequence). Trimming removed 1 base at V and 3 bases at J, with 7 bases between.

Concerning this clone itself: The DNA ends 3 residues before the CDR3 does, and the rest of the CDR3 is filled in from the germline J gene. The chain joins TRBV10-3 to TRBJ2-7, with 9 bases matching TRBD1. Trimming removed 0 bases from V and 4 bases from J; junction bases left unmatched: 4. The CDR3 consists of 15 residues. CDR1 and CDR2 from the germline V gene are ENHRY and SYGVKD. The CDR3 DNA, read in part, is TGTGCCATCAGTGAGTCGGGGGGGACAGGGTACGAG. Protein sequence: CAISESGGTGYE. The whole CDR3 is CAISESGGTGYEQYF.

To note about this clone: The CDR3 is cut off 3 residues early in the read; its end comes from the germline J gene. V and J are TRBV11-2 and TRBJ2-7; D not resolved. The V and J ends lost 0 bases and 6 bases respectively, with 9 bases between them. This CDR3 has 13 residues. Germline CDR1 and CDR2: SGHAT and FQNNGV. Partial CDR3 DNA: TGTGCCAGCAGCTTAGATAGGCAGGCCGAG. This sequence encodes CASSLDRQAE. The complete CDR3 reads CASSLDRQAEQYF.

Note on this clone: The read is 3 residues too short to cover the CDR3 end, so that end is filled in from the germline J gene. The V call is TRBV2, the J call TRBJ2-1; TRBD2 matches at 9 bases. Losses at the gene ends were 6 bases for V and 1 base for J; bases not matched to a gene: 7. CDR3 length equals 16 residues. Germline loops: CDR1 SNHLY, CDR2 FYNNEI. The sequenced part of the CDR3 DNA is TGTGCCAGCAGGGGCGGGAGGGCCGGTTCCTACAATGAG. It translates to CASRGGRAGSYNE. The full CDR3 protein is CASRGGRAGSYNEQFF.

About this clone itself: With the read ending 3 residues before the CDR3 end, the germline J gene is used to fill in that end. This rearrangement joins TRBV13 to TRBJ1-2, with D possibly TRBD1 on 5 matching bases. The CDR3 runs 15 residues. CDR1 is PRHDT and CDR2 is FYEKMQ in the germline V gene (reference sequence). CDR3 in amino acids: CASSFSSGGTYDYTF. CDR3 bases read: TGTGCCAGCAGCTTCTCTAGCGGGGGAACCTACGAC.

Concerning this clone itself: The read ends 3 residues shy of where the CDR3 ends; the end is completed using the germline J gene. V and J are TRBV7-9 and TRBJ1-2; TRBD1 is a possible D gene (5 bases). CDR3 length equals 15 residues. Germline V gene lookup returns CDR1 SEHNR and CDR2 FQNEAQ (reference sequence). The DNA read from the CDR3 is TGTGCCAGCAGTCCCGAAAGGGGAGAGTGGAGTGAC. Translating it yields CASSPERGEWSD. The complete CDR3 reads CASSPERGEWSDYTF.

Points on this clone: The read comes to an end 3 residues before the CDR3 does, leaving the germline J gene to fill in the end. The chain joins TRBV20-1 to TRBJ2-3; 7 bases match TRBD2. Germline-derived CDR1 and CDR2 are DFQATT and SNEGSKA (reference sequence). The CDR3 spans 13 residues. Partial CDR3 DNA: TGCAGTGCTCTCCGGGACTATCCGGAGACG. Translated: CSALRDYPET. The entire CDR3 is CSALRDYPETQYF.

The CDR3 sequence: CASTASGDLMETQYF. Incomplete CDR3 DNA: TGTGCCAGCACGGCTAGCGGGGACCTTATGGAGACC. The chain joins TRBV28 to TRBJ2-5; 9 nucleotides match TRBD2. The sequenced fragment ends 3 residues before the CDR3 boundary, so the rest is inferred from the germline J gene. Germline V gene sequence: CDR1 MDHEN, CDR2 SYDVKM. Unmatched junction bases numbered 11, after V lost 7 bases and J lost 5 bases. The CDR3 is made up of 15 amino acids.

As concerns this clone: The read halts 3 residues ahead of the CDR3 end, with the missing end drawn from the germline J gene. This sequence joins TRBV18 and TRBJ1-4, with 7 bases identical to TRBD1. J gave up 7 bases and V 1 base, and 6 bases lay outside the gene matches. Germline CDR1 and CDR2: KGHSH and LQKENI. The CDR3 is 15 amino acids. The DNA read from the CDR3 is TGTGCCAGCTCACCACAGGGGGCTGCTAGTGAAAAA. This codes for CASSPQGAASEK. The CDR3 in its entirety is CASSPQGAASEKLFF.

Regarding this clone: The read is 3 residues too short to cover the CDR3 end, so that end is filled in from the germline J gene. The J gene is TRBJ2-4, the V gene TRBV19; 7 nucleotides line up with TRBD1. The CDR3 runs 15 residues. From germline, CDR1 is LNHDA and CDR2 SQIVND (reference sequence). This CDR3 is CASSIGRGGAYGQYF. The CDR3 DNA, read in part, is TGTGCCAGTAGTATAGGTAGAGGGGGCGCGTATGGT.

CDR3 DNA (partial): TGTGCCAGCAGCTTACTCTATCGGACAGTTGAA. Protein: CASSLLYRTVE. The full CDR3 reads CASSLLYRTVEAFF. The rearrangement joins TRBV7-2 to TRBJ1-1, with a possible D match to TRBD1 (6 bases). The read finishes 3 residues shy of the CDR3 end, and the germline J gene is used to complete it. Germline CDR1 SGHTA, CDR2 FQGNSA. Between the trimmed V and J ends, which lost 2 bases and 7 bases, there was a span of 14 bases. This CDR3 comprises 14 residues.

About this clone itself: The CDR3 end lies 3 residues beyond the end of the read and is filled in from the germline J gene. The V and J genes are TRBV19 and TRBJ1-3; D not resolved. Germline V gene sequence: CDR1 LNHDA, CDR2 SQIVND (reference sequence). CDR3 length equals 13 residues. V lost 4 bases, J lost 3 bases, and 7 bases lay in between. The part of the CDR3 DNA that was read is TGTGCCAGTAGTAGCCAGAATGGAAACACC. This sequence encodes CASSSQNGNT. The whole CDR3 sequence is CASSSQNGNTIYF. The full variable domain, with the rest looked up from reference TRBV19 and TRBJ1-3, is DGGITQSPKYLFRKEGQNVTLSCEQNLNHDAMYWYRQDPGQGLRLIYYSQIVNDFQKGDIAEGYSVSREKKESFPLTVTSAQKNPTAFYLCASSSQNGNTIYFGEGSWLTVV.

Comment on this clone: The read terminates 3 residues ahead of where the CDR3 ends, so the germline J gene completes it. The genes are TRBV2 and TRBJ2-1; TRBD1 matches at 7 bases. The CDR3 length is 12 residues. CDR1 and CDR2 from the germline V gene are SNHLY and FYNNEI. J lost 5 bases, V lost 7 bases, and 2 bases had no gene match. The part of the CDR3 DNA that was read is TGTGCCAGCACTCAGGGGGACAATGAG. Its protein is CASTQGDNE. The complete CDR3 sequence is CASTQGDNEQFF.

For this clone: The CDR3 extends 3 residues past the end of the read, so its final part is completed from the germline J gene. The chain joins TRBV11-3 to TRBJ2-1, with 11 bases lining up with TRBD2. The CDR3 consists of 14 residues. Germline CDR1 and CDR2: SGHNT and YENEEA. Trimming removed 5 bases from V and 6 bases from J; junction bases left unmatched: 3. The covered CDR3 bases are TGTGCCAGCAGCCCCGGACTAGCGGGCAATGAG. Translating gives CASSPGLAGNE. The entire CDR3 sequence reads CASSPGLAGNEQFF.

On this clone: Relative to the germline gene, one junction end is altered; a read error may explain this. The CDR3 end lies 3 residues beyond the end of the read and is filled in from the germline J gene. This same CDR3 is encoded by further DNA sequences in the sample. The J gene is TRBJ1-3, the V gene TRBV18, with a possible D match to TRBD1 (5 bases). The CDR3 spans 16 residues. Per germline, CDR1 KGHSH and CDR2 LQKENI. The CDR3 DNA, read in part, is TGTGCCAGCTCTTCGGCCGGGACTTCATCTGGAAACACG. This codes for CASSSAGTSSGNT. The entire CDR3 sequence reads CASSSAGTSSGNTIYF.

In regard to this clone: Read coverage stops 3 residues before the CDR3 terminus; the germline J gene supplies the remainder. The chain employs TRBV20-1 and TRBJ2-7; 13 bases are a match to TRBD2. The V gene end was trimmed by 3 bases and the J gene end by 1 base; junction bases not matched to a gene: 9. CDR1 is DFQATT and CDR2 is SNEGSKA in the germline V gene (reference sequence). The CDR3 extends over 17 amino acids. The CDR3 DNA, read in part, is TGCAGTGCTAGGAAACTAGCGGGAGGGCCGGAGTCCTACGAG. Its protein is CSARKLAGGPESYE. The full-length CDR3 reads as CSARKLAGGPESYEQYF.

A remark on this clone: The missing CDR3 end, 3 residues past where the read stops, is filled in from the germline J gene. The V gene is TRBV20-1, the J gene TRBJ2-6; 9 positions match TRBD2. Germline assignment: CDR1 DFQATT and CDR2 SNEGSKA (reference sequence). The ends lost 5 bases at V and 0 bases at J; junction bases unmatched: 11. This CDR3 is 18 amino acids long. CDR3 region: CSAGGGGALSSGANVLTF. CDR3 DNA, as far as it was read: TGCAGTGCTGGAGGCGGGGGGGCTTTGAGCTCTGGGGCCAACGTC.

On this clone: From the germline J gene comes the end of the CDR3, since the read stops 3 residues before it. J is TRBJ1-4 and V is TRBV6-2 or TRBV6-3; no reliable D call. The germline V gene encodes CDR1 MNHEY and CDR2 SVGEGT. The CDR3 sequence is 14 residues long. The V end lost 6 bases, the J end lost 8 bases, and 16 bases lay between the germline ends. CDR3 DNA (partial): TGTGCCAGCAGAAGGGCCCAAGGAGGCGAAAAA. This gives the protein CASRRAQGGEK. The whole CDR3 protein reads CASRRAQGGEKLFF.